One TCR beta chain is described in this entry. Its matching antigen is unknown. Samples underwent the assay at deep level. The data were produced by immunoSEQ multiplex PCR, yet TCRdb's version contains in-frame clones alone and is incomplete. The sample yields about 680,000 clones, around 90% seen once. Naive CD8 cells, CD45RO-negative and positively selected for CCR7, excluded terminally differentiated effector memory CD45RA+ cells. Germline values: CDR1 SGHDT, CDR2 YYEEEE. The length of the CDR3 is 14 residues. V shed 0 bases and J 3 bases; nucleotides not matched to a gene: 1. The data were taken from a study of shared clonotypes between healthy human individuals. Findings and limits, study-wide: Memory subsets generally showed lower estimated richness than naive subsets. Investigators collected only blood, and repertoires in tissues likely differ.

This chain connects TRBV5-6 to TRBJ2-7; 9 positions agree with TRBD2. The clonotype was recovered from a man in his thirties or forties in good health. Sequenced: naive CD8+ T cells sorted from blood. The DNA for the CDR3 is TGTGCCAGCAGCTTGGTTAGCGGGAGCTACGAGCAGTACTTC. This translates into CASSLVSGSYEQYF. Looking up the rest from reference TRBV5-6 and TRBJ2-7 gives the full variable domain: DAGVTQSPTHLIKTRGQQVTLRCSPKSGHDTVSWYQQALGQGPQFIFQYYEEEERQRGNFPDRFSGHQFPNYSSELNVNALLLGDSALYLCASSLVSGSYEQYFGPGTRLTVT.